The 8 T cell receptor beta chains below all came from one sample that was sequenced in a study of T-cell reconstitution after alpha-beta-depleted transplantation in children (dated by TCRdb to the mid-2010s). The meaning of the sample's treatment or condition label: allogeneic hematopoietic cell transplantation with graft depleted of TCRalphabeta T cells and CD19 B cells. The library was obtained by PCR. This sample was sequenced with an Illumina HiSeq 2500. Molecular barcoding was employed in the preparation of TCR libraries, with unique molecular identifiers being used to normalize TCRbeta repertoire quantification. TCRdb reprocessing: public reads trimmed at Q25 with fastp, clones called with MiXCR, in-frame beta chains kept. All rows with the same CDR3 protein become a single entry with the most common DNA and genes. For this sample the table gives over 80,000 distinct CDR3 sequences, of which more than 20% were detected only once. About 20% of the sample lies in the top ten.

The source was PBMCs, collected before TCRalphabeta/CD19-depleted stem cell transplant. Source of these receptors: a boy between 2 and 10 years old with acute lymphoblastic leukemia, due to receive a stem cell transplant.

The V gene is TRBV20-1, the J gene TRBJ2-7; D is undetermined. Germline values: CDR1 DFQATT, CDR2 SNEGSKA (reference sequence). The CDR3 totals 13 residues. V dropped 3 bases and J dropped 0 bases, with 9 bases sitting between them. CDR3 nucleotide sequence: TGCAGTGCTAGCGCTCAGCCCTCCTACGAGCAGTACTTC. This translates into CSASAQPSYEQYF.

This clonotype has ten or more counts. V gene TRBV29-1 combines with J gene TRBJ2-5; D not certain. V lost 6 bases and J 5 bases, leaving 10 bases between the germline ends. Germline V gene lookup returns CDR1 SQVTM and CDR2 ANQGSEA. The CDR3 is 11 amino acids. The CDR3 DNA is TGCAGCGTCGTGATCACGGAGACCCAGTACTTC. This codes for CSVVITETQYF.

This clonotype was picked up a small number of times. The chain couples TRBV20-1 to TRBJ1-5; no definite D call. V gave up 1 base and J gave up 7 bases, with 11 bases separating them. The CDR3 consists of 13 residues. The germline CDR1 and CDR2 sequences are DFQATT and SNEGSKA (reference sequence). CDR3 DNA sequence: TGCAGTGCTAGAGGGCAGAAACTCCAGCCCCAGCATTTT. Residues: CSARGQKLQPQHF.

In its sample, this clonotype was seen a few times. The chain combines TRBV7-9 with TRBJ2-1; 7 bases fit TRBD2. Germline CDR1 and CDR2: SEHNR and FQNEAQ (reference sequence). Trimming cost V 8 bases and J 5 bases; bases outside gene matches: 9. The CDR3 is 14 residues long. CDR3 nucleotides: TGTGCCAGCTCAAGGGCTAGCGGCAACAATGAGCAGTTCTTC. It codes for CASSRASGNNEQFF.

A remark on this clonotype: Given a much more abundant clone one base away, this may be a read error. The CDR3 sequence: CASSQPTRTRSYNEQFF. The CDR3 nucleotides read TGCGCCAGCAGCCAACCCACTAGAACTCGCTCCTACAATGAGCAGTTCTTC. The V call is TRBV4-1, the J call TRBJ2-1; D is possibly TRBD2 (5 bases). V lost 2 bases and J lost 0, with 14 bases in between. The CDR3 consists of 17 residues. Germline V CDR1 and CDR2: MGHRA, YSYEKL.

Remarks on this clonotype: Relative to the germline gene, one junction end is altered; a read error may explain this. This chain connects TRBV12-3 or TRBV12-4 to TRBJ1-5; D gene ambiguous. The CDR3 covers 18 residues. The CDR3 bases are TGTACCAGCAGTTTAACACCCTTTGGGGTAGGTGGCAATCAGCCCCAGCATTTT. Translated: CTSSLTPFGVGGNQPQHF.

Details on this clonotype: Its ends do not fully match the called genes, so a read error is possible. V gene TRBV20-1 combines with J gene TRBJ2-1; 10 bases fit TRBD2. There are 15 residues in the CDR3. The germline V gene has CDR1 DFQATT and CDR2 SNEGSKA (reference sequence). Written as DNA, the CDR3 is TGCAGTCCTACCGGACTAGCGGATTACTACAATGAGCAGCTCTTC. Its translation: CSPTGLADYYNEQLF.

The V gene is TRBV6-2 or TRBV6-3, the J gene TRBJ2-5, with a tentative D call TRBD2 (6 bases). Trimming took off 5 bases at V and 0 bases at J, with 16 bases between the two ends. Germline lookup yields CDR1 MNHEY and CDR2 SVGEGT. The CDR3 length is 16 residues. The CDR3 coding sequence is TGTGCCAGCAGTCCCACCCGCGGACTATACCAAGAGACCCAGTACTTC. Protein sequence: CASSPTRGLYQETQYF.